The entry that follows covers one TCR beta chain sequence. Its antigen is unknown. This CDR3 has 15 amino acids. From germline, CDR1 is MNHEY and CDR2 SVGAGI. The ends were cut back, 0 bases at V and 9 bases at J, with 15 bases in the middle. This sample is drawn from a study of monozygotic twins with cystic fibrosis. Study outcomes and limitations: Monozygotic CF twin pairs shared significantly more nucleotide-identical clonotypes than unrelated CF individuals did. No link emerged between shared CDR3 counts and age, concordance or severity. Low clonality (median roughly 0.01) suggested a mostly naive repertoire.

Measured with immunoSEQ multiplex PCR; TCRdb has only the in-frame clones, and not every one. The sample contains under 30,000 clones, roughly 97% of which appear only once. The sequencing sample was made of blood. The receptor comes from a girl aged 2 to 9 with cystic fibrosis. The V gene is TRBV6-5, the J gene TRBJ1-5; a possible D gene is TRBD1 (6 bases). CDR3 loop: CASSYSSRGGGPQHF. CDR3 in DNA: TGTGCCAGCAGTTACTCCAGCAGGGGTGGAGGGCCCCAGCATTTT.